This record covers a single TCR beta chain. The antigen is not known. The CDR3 is 12 amino acids. The ends were cut back, 4 bases at V and 1 base at J, with 5 bases in the middle. In germline, CDR1 is SGHRS, CDR2 YFSETQ. Time point defined: baseline, week 1 (first vaccination visit). Treatment noted: pre-vaccination baseline after standard-of-care therapy. Sequencing was performed with immunoSEQ multiplex PCR; in TCRdb, only in-frame clones are kept and a portion is missing. The sample has about 30,000 clones, approximately 80% seen once. This sample is drawn from a study of a mutant IDH1 vaccine in newly diagnosed glioma. Study-level findings and limits: Apparently unrelated to pseudoprogression were changes in the top peripheral T cell clonotypes.

The chain combines TRBV5-1 with TRBJ2-5, with D unclear. The sequence derives from a man aged 25-45 years with glioma. Sequencing was performed on PBMCs, taken from a glioma patient treated with radiotherapy, temozolomide or both. The CDR3 reads CASSPSQETQYF. The DNA of the CDR3 is TGCGCCAGCAGCCCCTCCCAAGAGACCCAGTACTTC.